This entry features one T cell receptor (beta chain) sequence. No antigen is known for it. Nothing much larger sits one base from this clone, and base qualities are not available. Patients with a history of autoimmune disease or receiving systemic immunosuppression were excluded from the trial. Peripheral blood for TCR sequencing was collected from all dose cohorts at baseline, on cycle 4 day 1, and on cycle 7 day 1. The samples were drawn from a first-in-human, open-label, multicenter phase I dose-escalation trial of ivuxolimab. Adults with locally advanced or metastatic head and neck squamous cell, hepatocellular, melanoma or renal cell carcinoma were enrolled in the trial. Before TCR sequencing, CD4+ T cells and CD8+ T cells from peripheral blood were sorted into separate populations. The germline V and J ends show losses of 5 bases and 0 bases respectively, and no gene match explains 10 bases of the junction. From the germline V gene (reference sequence), CDR1 is MNHEY and CDR2 is SMNVEV. Reading from cysteine to phenylalanine, the CDR3 counts 17 amino acids. CDR3 DNA is the only sequence kept; it has 51 bases, read in frame from the first base.

This record comes from a study of OX40 agonist ivuxolimab in advanced cancers. Study-wide context: Ivuxolimab, which targeted the costimulatory receptor OX40 (CD134), was an agonistic, fully human IgG2 monoclonal antibody. Intravenous ivuxolimab was administered to patients every 2 weeks at six dose levels: 0.01, 0.1, 0.3, 1.5, 3 and 10 mg/kg. Of the roughly 53 patients in dose escalation, approximately 20 had hepatocellular carcinoma, approximately 15 had melanoma, 9 had renal cell carcinoma and 9 had head and neck cancer. In the dose-escalation cohort, 65% to 90% of patients were male, and the mean age was approximately 64 years, with a range of roughly 20 to 80. Patients were allowed to have had prior anti-PD-1, anti-PD-L1 or anti-CTLA-4 therapy, and 40% to 45% of the dose-escalation patients had been treated with checkpoint inhibitors. Three dose-escalation patients achieved partial responses, one with hepatocellular carcinoma and two with cutaneous melanoma. Peripheral TCRbeta sequencing was intended to test whether TCR sequence diversity was altered and clonal T-cell expansion was caused by ivuxolimab. The paper reports the monotherapy dose-escalation portion (N of about 51 patients) of the phase I ivuxolimab trial.

For sequencing of the TCRbeta CDR3 region, genomic DNA was extracted from the sorted cells. TCRbeta CDR3 regions were sequenced using the immunoSEQ Assay. TCRdb took this table from immuneACCESS and kept in-frame rearrangements with V and J called. Such tables lack part of the clones; where checked against another copy, unresolved V genes explain under half of the gap, and the rest is unexplained. This sample has about 80,000 clones in its table, and around 94% of those were observed once. The leading ten clones occupy more than 4% of the sample. Results and caveats for the whole study, not just this receptor: At doses from 0.1 to 3.0 mg/kg, clonal expansion was seen in both CD4+ and CD8+ blood T cells between baseline and week 6. Low levels of normalized T-cell clonal expansion were also shown by some nonresponding patients. On average, CD8+ T cells showed more expanded clones than CD4+ T cells after ivuxolimab. In partial responders in the 0.1-3.0 mg/kg groups, normalized peripheral clonal expansion was found to be among the lowest, especially among CD8+ T cells. Antigen specificity was not determined for the clonally expanded peripheral T cells.

Recombination joined TRBV27 with TRBJ2-1; the central 7 bases match TRBD2. This sequence originates from an adult with an advanced solid tumor such as melanoma, head and neck, liver or kidney cancer. The sequencing here drew on CD4+ or CD8+ T cells sorted from blood, taken in a trial of the OX40 agonist ivuxolimab. The DNA is TGTGCCAGCAGTCCTTACCGACGCGGGAGCTCCTACAATGAGCAGTTCTTC. Translation gives CASSPYRRGSSYNEQFF.